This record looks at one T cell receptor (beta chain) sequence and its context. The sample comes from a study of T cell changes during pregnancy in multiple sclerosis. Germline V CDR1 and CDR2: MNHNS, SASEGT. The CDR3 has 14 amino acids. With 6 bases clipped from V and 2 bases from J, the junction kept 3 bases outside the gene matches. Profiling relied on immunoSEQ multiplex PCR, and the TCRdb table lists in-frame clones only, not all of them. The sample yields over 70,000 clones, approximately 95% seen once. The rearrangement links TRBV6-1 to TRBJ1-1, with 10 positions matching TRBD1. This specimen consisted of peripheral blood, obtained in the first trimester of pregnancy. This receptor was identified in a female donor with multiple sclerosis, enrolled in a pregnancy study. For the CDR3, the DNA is TGTGCCAGCAGGACAGGGGGCTTTAACACTGAAGCTTTCTTT. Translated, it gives CASRTGGFNTEAFF.